This T cell receptor (beta chain) was identified in a study of patients and donors after allogeneic stem cell transplantation. Germline V lookup: CDR1 MDHEN, CDR2 SYDVKM. Trimming took off 5 bases at V and 1 base at J, with 14 bases between the two ends. The CDR3 length is 15 residues. TCRdb re-derived calls from the RT-PCR reads in MiXCR, one entry per CDR3 protein. The sample holds over 350,000 distinct CDR3 sequences, roughly 17% seen once. The chain joins TRBV28 to TRBJ1-1; D not resolved. The source of this sequence is a human donor who was either an allogeneic HSCT recipient or a stem cell or donor lymphocyte infusion donor (not recorded which). It is not recorded whose cells these are; they may come from a transplant donor. Sequenced sample: blood, either unsorted or a sorted T cell fraction (not recorded which). CDR3 bases: TGTGCCAGCAGTCCCCCGACATTCCCGAACACTGAAGCTTTCTTT. Its protein is CASSPPTFPNTEAFF.